Shown below are 15 T cell receptor beta chains from a single sample sequenced in a study of cytomegalovirus exposure and HLA in healthy donors. The PCR used 60 Vbeta and 13 Jbeta primers. Sequencing used immunoSEQ multiplex PCR; TCRdb keeps in-frame clones, though not all of them. The sample contains 100,000 or so clones, approximately 80% of which appear only once. Sequenced input: PBMCs. These receptors were taken from a male donor in good health and CMV-seronegative.

The chain carries TRBV10-3 and TRBJ2-5; TRBD2 is a possible D gene (5 bases). V lost 2 bases and J lost 4, with 11 bases in between. Germline V lookup: CDR1 ENHRY, CDR2 SYGVKD. The CDR3 is 14 residues long. CDR3 DNA: TGTGCCATCAGTGAGCCGGGGAATGGAGAGACCCAGTACTTC. Its translation is CAISEPGNGETQYF.

This clone was counted a few times. The chain is built from TRBV6-1 and TRBJ1-1; D unresolved. Germline V lookup: CDR1 MNHNS, CDR2 SASEGT. The CDR3 runs to 14 residues. V lost 1 base to trimming and J lost 1 base, with 7 bases between them. CDR3 nucleotides: TGTGCCAGCAGTGAAGGGGCAGAGAACACTGAAGCTTTCTTT. Translated: CASSEGAENTEAFF.

This rearrangement joins TRBV5-1 to TRBJ2-3, with TRBD2 identical over 9 bases. V lost 0 bases, J lost 1 base, and 3 bases stayed unmatched. The CDR3 sequence is 16 residues long. Germline assignment: CDR1 SGHRS and CDR2 YFSETQ. This chain's CDR3 is CASSLGLAVGTDTQYF. CDR3 DNA sequence: TGCGCCAGCAGCTTGGGACTAGCGGTCGGCACAGATACGCAGTATTTT.

The rearrangement links TRBV21-1 to TRBJ1-2. TRBV21-1 is tagged as a pseudogene. The CDR3 is 14 amino acids. DNA of the CDR3: TGTGCCAGCAGCAAAGCAGGGGCCGGGGGTGGCTACACCTTC. Encoded protein: CASSKAGAGGGYTF.

The rearrangement joins TRBV19 to TRBJ1-2; 10 bases agree with TRBD1. Trimming took 3 bases from V and 6 from J; bases not matched to a gene: 7. The CDR3 loop spans 15 amino acids. Germline CDR1 is LNHDA and CDR2 is SQIVND (reference sequence). The chain's CDR3 is CASSITSGTGDGYTF. The CDR3 DNA reads as TGTGCCAGTAGTATCACTTCCGGGACAGGGGATGGCTACACCTTC.

The chain is built from TRBV30 and TRBJ1-1; weak D call: TRBD1 (6 bases). CDR1 and CDR2 from the germline V gene are GTSNPN and SVGIG (reference sequence). This CDR3 contains 13 residues. Trimming removed 4 bases from V and 3 bases from J, with 12 bases in between. Written as DNA, the CDR3 is TGTGCCTGGAAAACAGGGACCTACACTGAAGCTTTCTTT. It codes for CAWKTGTYTEAFF.

The chain uses TRBV18 and TRBJ2-7; TRBD2 matches at 8 bases. CDR1 is KGHSH and CDR2 is LQKENI in the germline V gene. V shed 2 bases, J shed 6 bases, and the junction held 9 bases outside the gene matches. CDR3 length equals 15 residues. CDR3 sequence reads: CASSPSLAGGREQYF. CDR3 coding DNA: TGTGCCAGCTCACCATCTCTGGCGGGAGGTCGCGAGCAGTACTTC.

The chain has TRBV9 and TRBJ1-3, with 7 bases aligning to TRBD1. The junction had 6 bases not matched to a gene; V was cut back by 0 bases and J by 0 bases. CDR3 length: 17 residues. Germline CDR1 SGDLS, CDR2 YYNGEE. CDR3: CASSVAGTAFSGNTIYF. The CDR3 DNA sequence: TGTGCCAGCAGCGTAGCAGGGACAGCCTTCTCTGGAAACACCATATATTTT.

The rearrangement links TRBV7-9 to TRBJ1-1; D is perhaps TRBD1 (6 bases). The CDR3 has 14 amino acids. In germline, CDR1 is SEHNR, CDR2 FQNEAQ (reference sequence). V lost 5 bases and J 4 bases, leaving 14 bases between the germline ends. The CDR3 protein is CASSLDRPATEAFF. CDR3 sequence (DNA): TGTGCCAGCAGCCTTGACAGGCCAGCCACTGAAGCTTTCTTT.

The V call is TRBV7-9, the J call TRBJ1-2; 7 bases fit TRBD1. This CDR3 comprises 13 residues. Trimming cost V 5 bases and J 7 bases; bases outside gene matches: 7. Per germline, CDR1 SEHNR and CDR2 FQNEAQ (reference sequence). Here the CDR3 DNA reads TGTGCCAGCAGCAACGGAGACAGGGTTGGCTACACCTTC. Protein sequence: CASSNGDRVGYTF.

The rearrangement joins TRBV5-5 to TRBJ1-5, with TRBD1 as a possible D gene (6 bases). The CDR3 covers 15 residues. V lost 2 bases to trimming and J lost 1 base, with 10 bases between them. Germline V gene sequence: CDR1 SGHKS, CDR2 YYEKEE (reference sequence). CDR3 DNA sequence: TGTGCCAGCAGCTTCTTAGGGGGAAGCAATCAGCCCCAGCATTTT. Protein product: CASSFLGGSNQPQHF.

The rearrangement links TRBV6-6 to TRBJ2-5; 12 bases are shared with TRBD2. The CDR3 runs to 15 residues. After removal of 2 bases from V and 4 bases from J, the junction contained 2 bases not matched to a gene. Germline V gene sequence: CDR1 MNHNY, CDR2 SVGAGI (reference sequence). The CDR3 here is CASSYGLAGRETQYF. For the CDR3, the DNA is TGTGCCAGCAGTTACGGACTAGCGGGAAGAGAGACCCAGTACTTC.

This sequence joins TRBV6-5 and TRBJ1-1, with a possible D match to TRBD1 (5 bases). The CDR3 consists of 13 residues. The germline gives CDR1 MNHEY, CDR2 SVGAGI. V lost 6 bases and J lost 5, with 13 bases in between. In nucleotides, the CDR3 is TGTGCCAGCAGGGACGGCCCAGGGACTGAAGCTTTCTTT. Translation gives CASRDGPGTEAFF.

The V call is TRBV7-8, the J call TRBJ1-5; TRBD1 matches 11 bases. The CDR3 has 13 amino acids. The ends lost 8 bases at V and 5 bases at J; junction bases unmatched: 2. CDR1 and CDR2 from the germline V gene are SGHVS and FQNEAQ. CDR3 DNA: TGTGCCAGCTGGACAGGGGGCGATCAGCCCCAGCATTTT. This codes for CASWTGGDQPQHF. The variable domain in full, with the rest retrieved from reference TRBV7-8 and TRBJ1-5, is GAGVSQSPRYKVAKRGQDVALRCDPISGHVSLFWYQQALGQGPEFLTYFQNEAQLDKSGLPSDRFFAERPEGSVSTLKIQRTQQEDSAVYLCASWTGGDQPQHFGDGTRLSIL.

V and J are TRBV5-4 and TRBJ2-3, with 10 bases aligning to TRBD2. V was pared by 4 bases and J by 7 bases, with 9 bases of the junction left unmatched. Germline V gene lookup returns CDR1 SGHNT and CDR2 YYREEE (reference sequence). CDR3 length: 15 residues. CDR3 in DNA: TGTGCCAGCAGCCCCACTAGCGGGGCTTTATATACGCAGTATTTT. Protein sequence: CASSPTSGALYTQYF.